This TCR beta chain is drawn from a study of regulatory T cells in long-lasting Graves disease. Building of the TCR beta libraries involved iRepertoire HTBI primers and Arm-PCR of CDR3 regions. One entry per CDR3 protein results from TCRdb running MiXCR on the multiplex PCR reads. The table records about 470,000 distinct CDR3 sequences, around 21% of them present only once. This sample's time point: persistent/refractory GD, antithyroid drugs over 5 years with positive TRAb. PBMCs provided the RNA from which the TCR library was made. Patients hailed from an endocrinology department in Xi'an, China. Germline CDR1 reads SEHNR; CDR2 reads FQNEAQ (reference sequence). With 1 base removed from V and 5 bases from J, the gap between germline ends came to 14 bases. This CDR3 has 15 amino acids.

The TCR sequence derives from a female donor with Graves disease. The chain links TRBV7-9 to TRBJ2-5, with D perhaps matching TRBD1 (5 bases). The source material was peripheral blood mononuclear cells (PBMCs), sampled when the disease was refractory, from a patient treated with antithyroid drugs. CDR3 DNA sequence: TGTGCCAGCAGCTTAGGTCAGGACATGACCGAGACCCAGTACTTC. Translating it yields CASSLGQDMTETQYF.